The 16 T cell receptor beta chains given below trace back to one sample, sequenced in a study of cytomegalovirus exposure and HLA in healthy donors. PCR employed 60 Vbeta and 13 Jbeta primers. Profiled with immunoSEQ multiplex PCR; TCRdb holds only in-frame clones, not every one. The sample has 100,000 to 150,000 clones, roughly 80% seen once. Specimen: PBMCs. Receptor source: a woman in her forties in good health and CMV-seropositive.

The CDR3 loop is CASSLLGTAKVAFF. The CDR3 bases are TGTGCCAGCAGCTTACTTGGGACAGCCAAGGTAGCTTTCTTT. The rearrangement links TRBV7-9 to TRBJ1-1; TRBD1 matches at 7 bases. With V trimmed by 2 bases and J by 10 bases, 10 bases remained unmatched. The CDR3 is made up of 14 amino acids. Germline assignment: CDR1 SEHNR and CDR2 FQNEAQ (reference sequence).

V and J are TRBV28 and TRBJ1-1; 7 bases fit TRBD1. The length of the CDR3 is 15 residues. Germline V gene data show CDR1 as MDHEN and CDR2 as SYDVKM. V gave up 8 bases and J gave up 2 bases; unmatched junction bases: 11. The CDR3: CASRLEGAGNTEAFF. Written as DNA, the CDR3 is TGTGCCAGCCGATTGGAGGGGGCTGGAAACACTGAAGCTTTCTTT.

The J gene is TRBJ2-5, the V gene TRBV11-2; tentatively, D is TRBD2 (6 bases). Deletions cut 1 base from V and 4 bases from J, with 16 bases between. This CDR3 contains 16 residues. The germline CDR1 and CDR2 sequences are SGHAT and FQNNGV. CDR3 region: CASSLAGRERGETQYF. Written as DNA, the CDR3 is TGTGCCAGCAGCTTAGCAGGTCGGGAGCGTGGAGAGACCCAGTACTTC.

The chain uses TRBV7-2 and TRBJ2-3, with 8 positions matching TRBD2. The CDR3 has 15 residues. Trimming took 5 bases from V and 6 from J; bases not matched to a gene: 10. CDR1 and CDR2 from the germline V gene are SGHTA and FQGNSA. In DNA, the CDR3 is TGTGCCAGCAGCGAACCGGGACTAGTATCTGATACGCAGTATTTT. This translates into CASSEPGLVSDTQYF.

The chain links TRBV28 to TRBJ1-3; D remains ambiguous. V gave up 7 bases and J gave up 0 bases, with 10 bases separating them. This CDR3 spans 14 amino acids. From germline, CDR1 is MDHEN and CDR2 SYDVKM. The CDR3 protein is CASTDSRSGNTIYF. In nucleotides, the CDR3 is TGTGCCAGCACGGACTCCCGCTCTGGAAACACCATATATTTT.

This clone has a single count. J is TRBJ1-6 and V is TRBV1; the D call TRBD1 from the table was never checked on the DNA. TRBV1 is marked as a pseudogene. The CDR3 is 15 amino acids. The CDR3 loop is CTSSQERQGNSPLHF. CDR3 nucleotide sequence: TGCACCAGCAGCCAAGAACGGCAGGGTAATTCACCCCTCCACTTT.

The gene calls are TRBV28 and TRBJ1-2, with TRBD1 as a possible D gene (5 bases). Looked up from germline, CDR1 is MDHEN and CDR2 is SYDVKM. The V end lost 6 bases, the J end lost 3 bases, and 17 bases lay between the germline ends. This CDR3 has 15 amino acids. CDR3 sequence reads: CASRGRGGIDYGYTF. For the CDR3, the DNA is TGTGCCAGCAGGGGACGGGGAGGGATCGACTATGGCTACACCTTC.

This chain uses TRBV5-1 with TRBJ1-1; TRBD1 might be the D (6 bases). The CDR3 is 15 amino acids. CDR1 SGHRS and CDR2 YFSETQ come from the germline V gene. V lost 1 base, J lost 1 base, and 11 bases lay in between. The CDR3 sequence: CASSLNRVTNTEAFF. The CDR3 bases are TGCGCCAGCAGCTTGAACAGGGTAACGAACACTGAAGCTTTCTTT.

The gene calls are TRBV6-5 and TRBJ1-6, with D perhaps TRBD1 (5 bases). CDR3 size: 15 residues. In germline, CDR1 is MNHEY, CDR2 SVGAGI. Trimming cost V 6 bases and J 2 bases, with 11 bases left between them. CDR3 coding DNA: TGTGCCAGCAGGGTCCCAGGGACCTATAATTCACCCCTCCACTTT. Translating gives CASRVPGTYNSPLHF.

The V gene is TRBV9, the J gene TRBJ2-3, with D perhaps matching TRBD2 (7 bases). Trimming shortened V by 2 bases and J by 4 bases, and 17 bases separated the two germline ends. The CDR3 contains 16 residues. From germline, CDR1 is SGDLS and CDR2 YYNGEE. CDR3 protein: CASSVNWGGGADTQYF. The DNA of the CDR3 is TGTGCCAGCAGCGTGAACTGGGGGGGCGGCGCAGATACGCAGTATTTT.

The gene calls are TRBV11-2 and TRBJ2-7; D may be TRBD2 (6 bases). The V gene's germline CDR1 is SGHAT and CDR2 FQNNGV. This CDR3 comprises 16 residues. V was shortened by 4 bases and J by 1 base, with 17 bases between the two germline ends. In DNA, the CDR3 is TGTGCCAGCAGCTCCCGGGGCGGAGGGAGGTCCTACGAGCAGTACTTC. Translation gives CASSSRGGGRSYEQYF. The whole variable domain, remainder taken from reference TRBV11-2 and TRBJ2-7, is EAGVAQSPRYKIIEKRQSVAFWCNPISGHATLYWYQQILGQGPKLLIQFQNNGVVDDSQLPKDRFSAERLKGVDSTLKIQPAKLEDSAVYLCASSSRGGGRSYEQYFGPGTRLTVT.

The chain uses TRBV20-1 and TRBJ1-1, with a possible D match to TRBD1 (5 bases). The CDR3 contains 10 residues. Germline CDR1 and CDR2: DFQATT and SNEGSKA (reference sequence). V lost 3 bases and J 11 bases, leaving 10 bases between the germline ends. CDR3 amino acids: CSARRDSAFF. The CDR3 coding sequence is TGCAGTGCTAGGCGGGACTCGGCTTTCTTT.

This clone was seen a handful of times. The genes are TRBV7-3 and TRBJ2-3; no firm D call. With 2 bases removed from V and 3 bases from J, the gap between germline ends came to 9 bases. Germline V gene data show CDR1 as SGHTA and CDR2 as FQGTGA. CDR3 length: 14 residues. The CDR3 region has the DNA TGTGCCAGCAGCTTACTAGGCCAGACAGATACGCAGTATTTT. Protein sequence: CASSLLGQTDTQYF.

This rearrangement joins TRBV27 to TRBJ2-3; D unclear. Trimming pared 2 bases from V and 6 bases from J, leaving 3 bases between. Looked up from germline, CDR1 is MNHEY and CDR2 is SMNVEV (reference sequence). This CDR3 is built from 11 residues. The CDR3 nucleotides read TGTGCCAGCAGTTTACGGGATACGCAGTATTTT. Translation gives CASSLRDTQYF.

J is TRBJ1-6 and V is TRBV19; D is possibly TRBD1 (6 bases). This CDR3 region has 15 residues. Germline loops: CDR1 LNHDA, CDR2 SQIVND (reference sequence). V shed 5 bases and J shed 7 bases, with 15 bases lying between them. This chain's CDR3 is CASSPGAGPNSPLHF. CDR3 coding DNA: TGTGCCAGTAGTCCAGGGGCAGGGCCGAATTCACCCCTCCACTTT. Supplemented by reference TRBV19 and TRBJ1-6, the full variable domain reads DGGITQSPKYLFRKEGQNVTLSCEQNLNHDAMYWYRQDPGQGLRLIYYSQIVNDFQKGDIAEGYSVSREKKESFPLTVTSAQKNPTAFYLCASSPGAGPNSPLHFGNGTRLTVT.

This clone came up a few times. The chain is built from TRBV6-6 and TRBJ1-1; D perhaps matches TRBD1 (5 bases). Germline V lookup: CDR1 MNHNY, CDR2 SVGAGI (reference sequence). V dropped 0 bases and J dropped 1 base, with 9 bases sitting between them. The CDR3 loop spans 15 amino acids. The CDR3 loop reads CASSYSRGGNTEAFF. As DNA, the CDR3 is TGTGCCAGCAGTTACTCGCGGGGGGGGAACACTGAAGCTTTCTTT.